This T cell receptor (beta chain) emerged from a study of human T cells and chemical hapten exposure. Time point noted: pre-sensitization, week 0. Described treatment: therapeutic diphenylcyclopropenone sensitization with weekly scalp DPC. Using its own MiXCR run on the RACE reads, TCRdb lists one record per CDR3 protein. The repertoire consists of tens of thousands of distinct CDR3 sequences, with about 7.6% occurring once and the leading ten covering around 1.2%. This clonotype was counted at least ten times. This receptor was identified in a woman in her forties or fifties with alopecia areata. Some clones in this sample may be carry-over from other donors' samples. The specimen was whole blood, collected in connection with sensitization to the hapten diphenylcyclopropenone (DPC).

In nucleotides, the CDR3 is TGCAGCGCCCGGACTAGTTCGGGCCCTGGGGAGCTGTTTTTT. Amino acid sequence: CSARTSSGPGELFF. The chain employs TRBV29-1 and TRBJ2-2; 7 bases match TRBD2. This CDR3 region has 14 residues. The germline CDR1 and CDR2 sequences are SQVTM and ANQGSEA. The V segment lost 7 bases and the J segment 8 bases; nucleotides outside the gene matches: 13.